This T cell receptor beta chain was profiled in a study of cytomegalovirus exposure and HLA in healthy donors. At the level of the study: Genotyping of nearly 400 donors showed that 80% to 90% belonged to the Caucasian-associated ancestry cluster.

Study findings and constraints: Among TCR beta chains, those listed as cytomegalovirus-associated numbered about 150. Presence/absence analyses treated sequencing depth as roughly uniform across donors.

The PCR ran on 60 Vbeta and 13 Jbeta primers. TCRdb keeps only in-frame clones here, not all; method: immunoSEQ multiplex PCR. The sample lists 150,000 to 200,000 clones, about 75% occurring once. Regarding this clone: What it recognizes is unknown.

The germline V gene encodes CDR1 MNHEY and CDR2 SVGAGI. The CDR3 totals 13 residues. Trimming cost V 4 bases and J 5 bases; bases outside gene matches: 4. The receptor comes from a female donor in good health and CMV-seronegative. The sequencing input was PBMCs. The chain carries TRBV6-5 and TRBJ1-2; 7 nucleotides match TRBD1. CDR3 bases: TGTGCCAGCAGTTCGACAGGGAAATATGGCTACACCTTC. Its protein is CASSSTGKYGYTF.